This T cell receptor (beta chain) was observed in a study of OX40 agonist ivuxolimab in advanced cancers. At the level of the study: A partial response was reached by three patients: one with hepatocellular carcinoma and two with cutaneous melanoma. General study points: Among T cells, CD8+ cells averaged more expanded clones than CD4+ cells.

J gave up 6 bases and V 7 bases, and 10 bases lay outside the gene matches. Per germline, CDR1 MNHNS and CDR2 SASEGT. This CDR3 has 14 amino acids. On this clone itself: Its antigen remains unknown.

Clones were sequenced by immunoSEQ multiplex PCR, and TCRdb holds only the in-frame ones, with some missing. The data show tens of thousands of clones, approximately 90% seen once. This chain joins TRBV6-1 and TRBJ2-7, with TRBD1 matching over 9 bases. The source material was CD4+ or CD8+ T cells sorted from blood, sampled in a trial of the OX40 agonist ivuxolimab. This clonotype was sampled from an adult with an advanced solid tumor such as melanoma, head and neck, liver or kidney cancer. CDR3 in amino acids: CASTFGQGLSEQYF. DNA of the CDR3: TGTGCCAGCACTTTTGGACAGGGGTTGAGCGAGCAGTACTTC.